These T cell receptor beta chains were read from a single sample in a study of identical twins. TCRdb reanalysed the 5' RACE reads using MiXCR and keeps one entry per CDR3 protein. The sample contains some 730,000 distinct CDR3 sequences, 18% of which appear only once. The same data also contributed to another study, on T cells expressing NK-cell markers.

Sequences were obtained from PBMCs. These receptor sequences come from a woman between 18 and 30 years old in good health. CDR3s include the opening cysteine and the closing phenylalanine or tryptophan. Fields, in order: V gene, clone size, J gene, D gene, CDR3 DNA, CDR3 protein. The D gene is left open where the match is weak. Clone size is shown for a subset of rows, as once, few, many or a class of expanded clone.

V gene: TRBV29-1; clone size: many; J gene: TRBJ2-3; D gene: NA; CDR3 DNA: TGCAGCGTTGGGCGACGGGGGGCAGATACAGATACGCAGTATTTT; CDR3 protein: CSVGRRGADTDTQYF
V gene: TRBV29-1; clone size: NA; J gene: TRBJ2-1; D gene: TRBD2; CDR3 DNA: TGCAGCGTTGTGGGACTAGCCTACAATGAGCAGTTCTTC; CDR3 protein: CSVVGLAYNEQFF
V gene: TRBV4-3; clone size: few; J gene: TRBJ2-7; D gene: NA; CDR3 DNA: TGCGCCAGCAGCCTGAACGGAGGATCCCGGGCCTACGAGCAGTACTTC; CDR3 protein: CASSLNGGSRAYEQYF
V gene: TRBV5-1; clone size: many; J gene: TRBJ2-1; D gene: NA; CDR3 DNA: TGCGCCAGCAGCTTGTCACACCCCTCCTACAATGAGCAGTTCTTC; CDR3 protein: CASSLSHPSYNEQFF
V gene: TRBV14; clone size: NA; J gene: TRBJ2-4; D gene: TRBD2; CDR3 DNA: TGTGCCAGCAGCCTGGGACTAGCGCAAAACATTCAGTACTTC; CDR3 protein: CASSLGLAQNIQYF
V gene: TRBV20-1; clone size: few; J gene: TRBJ2-1; D gene: TRBD2; CDR3 DNA: TGCAGTGCTAGACCTAGCGGGGGATATTACAATGAGCAGTTCTTC; CDR3 protein: CSARPSGGYYNEQFF
V gene: TRBV11-2; clone size: NA; J gene: TRBJ2-1; D gene: TRBD2; CDR3 DNA: TGTGCCAGCAGCCGGGGACTAGCGGAACCCCCAACCTACAATGAGCAGTTCTTC; CDR3 protein: CASSRGLAEPPTYNEQFF
V gene: TRBV7-9; clone size: many; J gene: TRBJ2-5; D gene: TRBD2; CDR3 DNA: TGTGCCAGCAGCTTCGGGGGGGGATTAGAGACCCAGTACTTC; CDR3 protein: CASSFGGGLETQYF
V gene: TRBV7-2; clone size: few; J gene: TRBJ2-2; D gene: NA; CDR3 DNA: TGTGCCAGCAGCTTAAACACAGGGACCGGGGAGCTGTTTTTT; CDR3 protein: CASSLNTGTGELFF
V gene: TRBV12-3/TRBV12-4; clone size: NA; J gene: TRBJ1-2; D gene: NA; CDR3 DNA: TGTGCCAGCAAGCGGACAGCCACTAACTATGGCTACACCTTC; CDR3 protein: CASKRTATNYGYTF
V gene: TRBV6-5; clone size: NA; J gene: TRBJ2-3; D gene: NA; CDR3 DNA: TGTGCCAGCAGTTACGGGAGGGGGACGCAGTATTTT; CDR3 protein: CASSYGRGTQYF
V gene: TRBV20-1; clone size: few; J gene: TRBJ2-1; D gene: TRBD2; CDR3 DNA: TGCAGCCAATCCGGGACTAGCGGAGATGAGCAGTTCTTC; CDR3 protein: CSQSGTSGDEQFF
V gene: TRBV29-1; clone size: few; J gene: TRBJ2-5; D gene: TRBD1; CDR3 DNA: TGCAGCGCCTCGAGGACAGGGATTGGGGAGACCCAGTACTTC; CDR3 protein: CSASRTGIGETQYF
V gene: TRBV3-1; clone size: few; J gene: TRBJ2-1; D gene: NA; CDR3 DNA: TGTGCCAGCAGCCACAGCGCGACCGGGCCCTGGGGTGAGCAGTTCTTC; CDR3 protein: CASSHSATGPWGEQFF
V gene: TRBV18; clone size: NA; J gene: TRBJ2-5; D gene: NA; CDR3 DNA: TGTGCCAGCTCCGAGACTAGTGTGGAGACCCAGTACTTC; CDR3 protein: CASSETSVETQYF
V gene: TRBV7-9; clone size: NA; J gene: TRBJ2-1; D gene: TRBD2; CDR3 DNA: TGTGCCAGCAGCCCATCCGGGACTAGCGGCTACAATGAGCAGTTCTTC; CDR3 protein: CASSPSGTSGYNEQFF
V gene: TRBV5-5; clone size: few; J gene: TRBJ2-3; D gene: TRBD2; CDR3 DNA: TGTGCCAGCAGCGCCCCCGGGACTAGCGGGAGGGCCACAGATACGCAGTATTTT; CDR3 protein: CASSAPGTSGRATDTQYF
V gene: TRBV20-1; clone size: few; J gene: TRBJ2-5; D gene: NA; CDR3 DNA: TGCAGTGAAGGAAGAAACCAAGAGACCCAGTACTTC; CDR3 protein: CSEGRNQETQYF
V gene: TRBV12-3/TRBV12-4; clone size: few; J gene: TRBJ2-3; D gene: TRBD2; CDR3 DNA: TGTGCCAGCAGACCGGGACTAGGGACAGATACGCAGTATTTT; CDR3 protein: CASRPGLGTDTQYF
V gene: TRBV18; clone size: NA; J gene: TRBJ2-5; D gene: NA; CDR3 DNA: TGTGCCAGCTCCCGGACAACTGCCGAGACCCAGTACTTC; CDR3 protein: CASSRTTAETQYF
V gene: TRBV5-1; clone size: few; J gene: TRBJ2-1; D gene: NA; CDR3 DNA: TGCGCCAGCAGCTTGCGGGCAGGGTGGGGGAACAATGAGCAGTTCTTC; CDR3 protein: CASSLRAGWGNNEQFF
V gene: TRBV6-2/TRBV6-3; clone size: NA; J gene: TRBJ2-7; D gene: TRBD1; CDR3 DNA: TGTGCCAGCAGTTACCCAACCGGGACAGTCTCTTGGGAGCAGTACTTC; CDR3 protein: CASSYPTGTVSWEQYF
V gene: TRBV18; clone size: NA; J gene: TRBJ1-1; D gene: NA; CDR3 DNA: TGTGCCAGCTCACCTATGTCTACAGGGACGGCCCATACTGAAGCTTTCTTT; CDR3 protein: CASSPMSTGTAHTEAFF
V gene: TRBV11-2; clone size: few; J gene: TRBJ2-7; D gene: NA; CDR3 DNA: TGTGCCAGCAGTTACCAGGGGCCCGAGCAGTACTTC; CDR3 protein: CASSYQGPEQYF
V gene: TRBV5-1; clone size: many; J gene: TRBJ2-5; D gene: NA; CDR3 DNA: TGTGCCAGCAGCATACAGGGCGGAGAGACCCAGTACTTC; CDR3 protein: CASSIQGGETQYF
V gene: TRBV20-1; clone size: NA; J gene: TRBJ2-7; D gene: NA; CDR3 DNA: TGCTGTGCTAGAGATGTGTTAAGAGGGGCACACTCCTACGAGCAGTACTTC; CDR3 protein: CCARDVLRGAHSYEQYF